The 30 T cell receptor beta chains presented below share a single source sample, sequenced in a study of blood T cell repertoires in COVID-19. Assay used: immunoSEQ multiplex PCR; TCRdb lists only in-frame clones, some missing. The sample yields over 200,000 clones, over 75% seen once. The sequenced sample consisted of peripheral blood. All receptors derive from a human donor in a cohort sampled during active COVID-19.

V usage is TRBV29-1 and J usage is TRBJ1-6; 8 bases are shared with TRBD1. CDR1 is SQVTM, CDR2 ANQGSEA, per germline. Germline trimming cut 4 bases from V and 5 bases from J; bases unmatched to any gene: 4. CDR3 size: 14 residues. This CDR3 reads CSVATDRDNSPLHF. CDR3 sequence (DNA): TGCAGCGTTGCCACGGACAGGGATAATTCACCCCTCCACTTT.

This rearrangement joins TRBV3-1 (or the pseudogene TRBV3-2) to TRBJ2-7; TRBD1 matches at 8 bases. With V trimmed by 6 bases and J by 3 bases, 4 bases remained unmatched. This CDR3 is built from 13 residues. Germline CDR1 LGHDT, CDR2 YNNKEL (reference sequence). The CDR3, as DNA: TGTGCCAGCAGTCCAACAGGGGGCTACGAGCAGTACTTC. This sequence encodes CASSPTGGYEQYF.

The chain recombines TRBV7-9 with TRBJ2-7; tentative D call: TRBD2 (5 bases). The CDR3 covers 15 residues. Trimming pared 1 base from V and 7 bases from J, leaving 17 bases between. Germline-derived CDR1 and CDR2 are SEHNR and FQNEAQ (reference sequence). CDR3 amino acids: CASSLVGVPTGEQYF. The DNA for the CDR3 is TGTGCCAGCAGCTTAGTCGGGGTTCCTACTGGGGAGCAGTACTTC. The variable domain in full, completed from reference TRBV7-9 and TRBJ2-7, reads DTGVSQNPRHKITKRGQNVTFRCDPISEHNRLYWYRQTLGQGPEFLTYFQNEAQLEKSRLLSDRFSAERPKGSFSTLEIQRTEQGDSAMYLCASSLVGVPTGEQYFGPGTRLTVT.

The chain has TRBV6-4 and TRBJ1-2, with 8 bases aligning to TRBD1. The CDR3 is made up of 14 amino acids. V lost 6 bases, J lost 5 bases, and 8 bases stayed unmatched. Germline loops: CDR1 MRHNA, CDR2 SNTAGT. The CDR3 DNA sequence: TGTGCCAGCAGCCAAGAGCGACAGGGGTATGGCTACACCTTC. Its protein is CASSQERQGYGYTF.

The J gene is TRBJ1-1, the V gene TRBV7-2; 10 bases are a match to TRBD1. The CDR3 has 15 residues. V trimming: 5 bases; J trimming: 0 bases; junction bases outside the gene matches: 3. In germline, CDR1 is SGHTA, CDR2 FQGNSA. CDR3 protein: CASSPGTGVNTEAFF. DNA for the CDR3: TGTGCCAGCAGCCCCGGGACAGGGGTGAACACTGAAGCTTTCTTT.

V is TRBV7-2 and J is TRBJ2-3; 11 nucleotides line up with TRBD2. V lost 1 base to trimming and J lost 7 bases; unmatched junction nucleotides: 7. Germline CDR1 SGHTA, CDR2 FQGNSA. The CDR3 has 16 amino acids. CDR3 sequence (DNA): TGTGCCAGCAGCTTAGTCCTAGCGGGAGGCGGAAATACGCAGTATTTT. Translating gives CASSLVLAGGGNTQYF.

In its sample, this clone is medium-sized. The chain links TRBV6-1 to TRBJ2-1; TRBD2 matches at 11 bases. Trimming took 1 base from V and 5 from J; bases not matched to a gene: 7. This CDR3 contains 17 residues. Germline CDR1 MNHNS, CDR2 SASEGT. CDR3 nucleotide sequence: TGTGCCAGCAGTGAAGTGGTAGCGGGAGGGCCGGACAATGAGCAGTTCTTC. The encoded protein is CASSEVVAGGPDNEQFF.

Only one count was recorded for this clone. V is TRBV18 and J is TRBJ1-4; D gene uncertain. The CDR3 consists of 13 residues. V lost 1 base, J lost 5 bases, and 5 bases lay in between. The germline V gene encodes CDR1 KGHSH and CDR2 LQKENI. CDR3 residues: CASSPLQNEKLFF. The CDR3 nucleotides are TGTGCCAGCTCACCACTCCAGAATGAAAAACTGTTTTTT. Drawing the rest from reference TRBV18 and TRBJ1-4, the complete variable domain is NAGVMQNPRHLVRRRGQEARLRCSPMKGHSHVYWYRQLPEEGLKFMVYLQKENIIDESGMPKERFSAEFPKEGPSILRIQQVVRGDSAAYFCASSPLQNEKLFFGSGTQLSVL.

This rearrangement joins TRBV7-3 to TRBJ2-1; possible D gene TRBD1, 6 bases. Germline CDR1 SGHTA, CDR2 FQGTGA. V lost 8 bases and J 0 bases, leaving 14 bases between the germline ends. The CDR3 sequence is 15 residues long. The CDR3 loop is CASGARGASYNEQFF. CDR3 sequence (DNA): TGTGCCAGCGGGGCCAGGGGAGCCTCCTACAATGAGCAGTTCTTC. Full variable domain (missing parts from reference TRBV7-3 and TRBJ2-1): GAGVSQTPSNKVTEKGKYVELRCDPISGHTALYWYRQSLGQGPEFLIYFQGTGAADDSGLPNDRFFAVRPEGSVSTLKIQRTERGDSAVYLCASGARGASYNEQFFGPGTRLTVL.

DNA for the CDR3: TGTGCCAGCAGCGCGAGACAGGGGGTAGGCACTGAAGCTTTCTTT. This codes for CASSARQGVGTEAFF. The V and J genes are TRBV7-9 and TRBJ1-1; 9 bases agree with TRBD1. Germline V lookup: CDR1 SEHNR, CDR2 FQNEAQ (reference sequence). This CDR3 is 15 amino acids long. Trimming removed 5 bases from V and 4 bases from J; junction bases left unmatched: 8.

The chain combines TRBV5-1 with TRBJ2-7, with 9 bases fitting TRBD2. Losses at the gene ends were 4 bases for V and 0 bases for J; bases not matched to a gene: 8. From germline, CDR1 is SGHRS and CDR2 YFSETQ. The CDR3 is 16 residues long. The CDR3: CASSRASGVSSYEQYF. In DNA form, the CDR3 reads TGCGCCAGCAGCCGGGCTAGCGGGGTTTCCTCCTACGAGCAGTACTTC.

The chain recombines TRBV5-4 with TRBJ2-3; TRBD2 aligns across 13 bases. From germline, CDR1 is SGHNT and CDR2 YYREEE (reference sequence). J gave up 5 bases and V 4 bases, and 7 bases lay outside the gene matches. There are 16 residues in the CDR3. CDR3 residues: CASSQRLAGGGDTQYF. DNA of the CDR3: TGTGCCAGCAGCCAAAGACTAGCGGGAGGAGGAGATACGCAGTATTTT. Variable domain in full (rest from reference TRBV5-4 and TRBJ2-3): ETGVTQSPTHLIKTRGQQVTLRCSSQSGHNTVSWYQQALGQGPQFIFQYYREEENGRGNFPPRFSGLQFPNYSSELNVNALELDDSALYLCASSQRLAGGGDTQYFGPGTRLTVL.

In the case of this clone: A much more abundant neighbour one base away suggests this may be a read error. The V and J genes are TRBV27 and TRBJ1-2; D might be TRBD1 (5 bases). The V gene lost 2 bases and the J gene lost 5 bases, with 9 bases spanning the gap. The CDR3 runs 13 residues. Germline V gene data show CDR1 as MNHEY and CDR2 as SMNVEV (reference sequence). CDR3 protein: CASSLMAGYGYTF. For the CDR3, the DNA is TGTGCCAGCAGTTTAATGGCAGGGTATGGCTACACCTTC.

This clone was counted once. This chain uses TRBV29-1 with TRBJ2-1; 11 bases align to TRBD2. J lost 5 bases, V lost 3 bases, and 6 bases had no gene match. Per the germline V gene, CDR1 is SQVTM and CDR2 is ANQGSEA. The length of the CDR3 is 15 residues. CDR3 nucleotide sequence: TGCAGCGTTGAGGGGACTAGCGGAGCAAACAATGAGCAGTTCTTC. Amino acids: CSVEGTSGANNEQFF.

The genes are TRBV28 and TRBJ1-3, with 10 bases matching TRBD1. Germline V lookup: CDR1 MDHEN, CDR2 SYDVKM. CDR3 length: 18 residues. V trimming: 4 bases; J trimming: 4 bases; junction bases outside the gene matches: 13. The CDR3 sequence: CASSSHLGDRGSGNTIYF. CDR3 in DNA: TGTGCCAGCAGTTCACACCTCGGGGACAGGGGATCCGGAAACACCATATATTTT.

This chain connects TRBV18 to TRBJ1-6, with 7 bases matching TRBD1. The CDR3 is 15 amino acids. Unmatched junction bases numbered 8, after V lost 3 bases and J lost 9 bases. Looked up from germline, CDR1 is KGHSH and CDR2 is LQKENI. CDR3 sequence: CASSPDRAPGSPLHF. CDR3 DNA: TGTGCCAGCTCACCCGACAGGGCACCCGGTTCACCCCTCCACTTT.

This clone was counted between two and nine times. The chain uses TRBV16 and TRBJ2-5; TRBD1 agrees at 7 bases. There are 14 residues in the CDR3. V was pared by 5 bases and J by 0 bases, with 3 bases of the junction left unmatched. The germline V gene has CDR1 KGHSY and CDR2 FQNENV. In DNA form, the CDR3 reads TGTGCCAGCAGCTACAGGGGCAACCAAGAGACCCAGTACTTC. It is translated as CASSYRGNQETQYF.

The rearrangement uses TRBV11-2 and TRBJ2-3; D is possibly TRBD1 (5 bases). CDR1 and CDR2 from the germline V gene are SGHAT and FQNNGV. The V and J ends lost 1 base and 6 bases respectively, with 20 bases between them. This CDR3 contains 17 residues. The CDR3 DNA reads TGTGCCAGCAGCTTAGTTCGGTCAGGGATGGTGACGGATACGCAGTATTTT. It yields the protein CASSLVRSGMVTDTQYF. Variable domain in full (rest from reference TRBV11-2 and TRBJ2-3): EAGVAQSPRYKIIEKRQSVAFWCNPISGHATLYWYQQILGQGPKLLIQFQNNGVVDDSQLPKDRFSAERLKGVDSTLKIQPAKLEDSAVYLCASSLVRSGMVTDTQYFGPGTRLTVL.

This chain links TRBV30 with TRBJ1-3; 10 bases line up with TRBD1. Germline V gene sequence: CDR1 GTSNPN, CDR2 SVGIG (reference sequence). Trimming at V came to 4 bases and at J to 3 bases, leaving 12 bases not matched to a gene. This CDR3 has 17 residues. CDR3 DNA sequence: TGTGCCTGGATTAAAAGGACAGGGGGAAGGGTTGGAAACACCATATATTTT. Its protein is CAWIKRTGGRVGNTIYF.

The rearrangement joins TRBV11-2 to TRBJ2-3, with 11 bases that match TRBD2. There are 16 residues in the CDR3. Germline loops: CDR1 SGHAT, CDR2 FQNNGV. V trimming: 2 bases; J trimming: 2 bases; junction bases outside the gene matches: 3. The DNA of the CDR3 is TGTGCCAGCAGCTTAAGACTAGCGGGACCCACAGATACGCAGTATTTT. It encodes CASSLRLAGPTDTQYF.

This chain connects TRBV14 to TRBJ1-6; TRBD1 matches at 7 bases. Germline loops: CDR1 SGHDN, CDR2 FVKESK. The V and J ends lost 0 bases and 10 bases, in that order; junction bases with no gene match: 6. The CDR3 length is 15 residues. The CDR3 region has the DNA TGTGCCAGCAGCCAAGAGGACAGGATTGGGTCACCCCTCCACTTT. It specifies CASSQEDRIGSPLHF.

J is TRBJ2-3 and V is TRBV4-3; possible D gene TRBD2, 5 bases. Trimming removed 0 bases at V and 0 bases at J, with 13 bases between. Germline values: CDR1 LGHNA, CDR2 YSLEER. This CDR3 has 17 residues. The CDR3 is CASSQDGVAHSTDTQYF. CDR3 DNA: TGCGCCAGCAGCCAAGACGGGGTAGCCCATAGCACAGATACGCAGTATTTT.

This clone has a single count. V and J are TRBV27 and TRBJ2-5, with D possibly TRBD1 on 6 matching bases. The CDR3 covers 16 residues. Looked up from germline, CDR1 is MNHEY and CDR2 is SMNVEV (reference sequence). V was trimmed by 2 bases and J by 4 bases, leaving 17 bases between them. The chain's CDR3 is CASSLDAGTNGETQYF. DNA for the CDR3: TGTGCCAGCAGTTTAGATGCAGGGACAAATGGAGAGACCCAGTACTTC.

The V gene is TRBV4-3, the J gene TRBJ1-6; possibly TRBD1 for D (5 bases). Germline-derived CDR1 and CDR2 are LGHNA and YSLEER. Trimming pared 4 bases from V and 6 bases from J, leaving 16 bases between. The CDR3 is made up of 16 amino acids. The DNA for the CDR3 is TGCGCCAGCAGCCCGGTGGGAGGGGTAGGTAATTCACCCCTCCACTTT. As protein: CASSPVGGVGNSPLHF.

In the case of this clone: This same CDR3 is encoded by further DNA sequences in the sample. The chain links TRBV6-2 or TRBV6-3 to TRBJ1-5, with D tentatively TRBD1 (5 bases). Trimming cost V 5 bases and J 4 bases, with 12 bases left between them. This CDR3 is built from 14 residues. Germline CDR1 is MNHEY and CDR2 is SVGEGT. The CDR3 DNA is TGTGCCAGCAGTCGCCAGGGCGCGAATCAGCCCCAGCATTTT. It is translated as CASSRQGANQPQHF.

This chain connects TRBV6-1 to TRBJ2-6; no firm D call. The CDR3 has 16 amino acids. The germline CDR1 and CDR2 sequences are MNHNS and SASEGT. Deletions cut 2 bases from V and 0 bases from J, with 8 bases between. As DNA, the CDR3 is TGTGCCAGCAGTGAATACTCGGTCTCTGGGGCCAACGTCCTGACTTTC. Encoded protein: CASSEYSVSGANVLTF.

The rearrangement uses TRBV27 and TRBJ1-5; D is perhaps TRBD1 (5 bases). In germline, CDR1 is MNHEY, CDR2 SMNVEV (reference sequence). The germline V and J ends were trimmed by 4 bases and 9 bases, with 16 bases remaining between them. CDR3 size: 14 residues. The CDR3 loop reads CASSSGHPLMPQHF. The DNA of the CDR3 is TGTGCCAGCAGTTCCGGACACCCCTTAATGCCCCAGCATTTT.

This rearrangement joins TRBV5-1 to TRBJ2-1; D call uncertain. Germline V gene data show CDR1 as SGHRS and CDR2 as YFSETQ. The CDR3 spans 12 residues. Trimming took off 4 bases at V and 9 bases at J, with 11 bases between the two ends. The DNA of the CDR3 is TGCGCCAGCAGCCCGGGTGGCAGTGAGCAGTTCTTC. It is translated as CASSPGGSEQFF.

V usage is TRBV6-5 and J usage is TRBJ1-4, with D tentatively TRBD1 (6 bases). V dropped 0 bases and J dropped 8 bases, with 13 bases sitting between them. Germline loops: CDR1 MNHEY, CDR2 SVGAGI. This CDR3 is 15 amino acids long. The DNA of the CDR3 is TGTGCCAGCAGTTACTCGGGGGCAGGGAGCGAAAAACTGTTTTTT. This gives the protein CASSYSGAGSEKLFF.

The chain combines TRBV28 with TRBJ1-1; a possible D gene is TRBD1 (6 bases). V shed 6 bases and J shed 6 bases, with 11 bases lying between them. In germline, CDR1 is MDHEN, CDR2 SYDVKM. CDR3 length: 12 residues. CDR3 sequence (DNA): TGTGCCAGCAGAACAGGGAGCCCTGAAGCTTTCTTT. This sequence encodes CASRTGSPEAFF.